The TCR beta chain under discussion was sequenced for a study of Graves' ophthalmopathy and Graves' hyperthyroidism. Study findings and constraints: Detection in blood was also observed for most expanded thyroid clonotypes above 0.001 frequency.

CDR3 size: 15 residues. Germline-derived CDR1 and CDR2 are KGHDR and SFDVKD. V was trimmed by 2 bases and J by 5 bases, leaving 11 bases between them. The sequenced template was RNA, covering the TCR beta CDR3 region. An opening RT-PCR round employed HTBI primers and preceded a second-round multiplex PCR. TCRdb redid the calling of the multiplex PCR reads with MiXCR, one entry per CDR3 protein. The sample lists 40,000 to 50,000 distinct CDR3 sequences; 40% to 65% were seen once. Thyroid ultrasound, orbital computed tomography, TRAb, serum thyroxine and clinical symptoms formed the basis of diagnosis. Turning to this clonotype: Its matching antigen is unknown.

The chain carries TRBV24-1 and TRBJ2-2; D is possibly TRBD2 (6 bases). The TCR sequence derives from an adult man with Graves' ophthalmopathy. Sequencing was carried out using peripheral blood. As DNA, the CDR3 is TGTGCCACCAGTGATTCCGCGCGGGGAACCGGGGAGCTGTTTTTT. Encoded protein: CATSDSARGTGELFF.